A single sample is the source of the 24 T cell receptor beta chains below, sequenced in a study of PD-L1 blockade in urothelial cancer. Libraries were prepared by immunoSEQ multiplex PCR; TCRdb keeps only in-frame clonotypes and omits some of them. The sample comprises fewer than 65,000 clones, approximately 88% of which are singletons, and under 15% rests with the top ten. As to time point: pretreatment peripheral blood. The sample in question was PBMCs, obtained around atezolizumab (anti-PD-L1) treatment. The source of these receptors is a woman aged 55-75 years with urothelial cancer.

This chain uses TRBV5-1 with TRBJ2-2; 12 bases fit TRBD2. CDR1 is SGHRS and CDR2 is YFSETQ in the germline V gene. The V segment lost 1 base and the J segment 4 bases; nucleotides outside the gene matches: 2. This CDR3 is built from 16 residues. The CDR3 loop reads CASSLKTSGGTGELFF. In nucleotides, the CDR3 is TGCGCCAGCAGCTTGAAGACTAGCGGGGGCACCGGGGAGCTGTTTTTT.

The rearrangement links TRBV29-1 to TRBJ2-2, with 8 bases fitting TRBD1. Unmatched junction bases numbered 4, after V lost 6 bases and J lost 7 bases. Germline loops: CDR1 SQVTM, CDR2 ANQGSEA. CDR3 size: 12 residues. The CDR3 region is CSVGQGGGELFF. The CDR3 DNA reads TGCAGCGTAGGACAGGGAGGCGGGGAGCTGTTTTTT.

This clone has a handful of counts. V is TRBV28 and J is TRBJ2-7; tentative D call: TRBD2 (5 bases). This CDR3 contains 14 residues. The germline V gene has CDR1 MDHEN and CDR2 SYDVKM. V lost 3 bases, J lost 3 bases, and 12 bases lay in between. The CDR3 here is CASSLVASGYEQYF. Written as DNA, the CDR3 is TGTGCCAGCAGTTTGGTAGCGTCCGGCTACGAGCAGTACTTC.

This clone turned up a few times. The chain employs TRBV5-6 and TRBJ2-2, with TRBD2 matching over 8 bases. V lost 2 bases to trimming and J lost 2 bases; unmatched junction nucleotides: 2. The germline gives CDR1 SGHDT, CDR2 YYEEEE. CDR3 length equals 15 residues. The CDR3: CASSFTSGNTGELFF. As DNA, the CDR3 is TGTGCCAGCAGCTTTACTAGCGGCAACACCGGGGAGCTGTTTTTT.

The chain links TRBV5-6 to TRBJ2-7, with a possible D match to TRBD2 (5 bases). Looked up from germline, CDR1 is SGHDT and CDR2 is YYEEEE. Trimming took off 6 bases at V and 0 bases at J, with 22 bases between the two ends. The CDR3 covers 17 residues. In DNA, the CDR3 is TGTGCCAGCACCACCGGGGTCCTGATACAGCTCTCCTACGAGCAGTACTTC. The encoded protein is CASTTGVLIQLSYEQYF.

V is TRBV10-3 and J is TRBJ2-7, with 7 positions matching TRBD1. The CDR3 is made up of 11 amino acids. V shed 6 bases, J shed 7 bases, and the junction held 3 bases outside the gene matches. Germline V gene data show CDR1 as ENHRY and CDR2 as SYGVKD. The CDR3 DNA follows: TGTGCCATCAGAGGGACAGATGAGCAGTACTTC. This encodes CAIRGTDEQYF.

The J gene is TRBJ2-2, the V gene TRBV7-6; D is uncertain. The V and J ends lost 0 bases and 4 bases respectively, with 9 bases between them. The length of the CDR3 is 15 residues. Germline CDR1 is SGHVS and CDR2 is FNYEAQ. CDR3 protein: CASSLAPQPTGELFF. As DNA, the CDR3 is TGTGCCAGCAGCTTAGCGCCACAGCCCACCGGGGAGCTGTTTTTT.

The CDR3 sequence: CASRSQGSITGELFF. The CDR3 nucleotides are TGTGCCAGCAGGTCCCAGGGGTCGATCACCGGGGAGCTGTTTTTT. This chain joins TRBV6-5 and TRBJ2-2; a weak D match, TRBD1 (6 bases). V lost 6 bases, J lost 4 bases, and 15 bases lay in between. The CDR3 has 15 residues. Germline V gene sequence: CDR1 MNHEY, CDR2 SVGAGI.

This rearrangement joins TRBV27 to TRBJ2-7, with D possibly matching TRBD1 (5 bases). The CDR3 sequence is 14 residues long. In germline, CDR1 is MNHEY, CDR2 SMNVEV (reference sequence). V was shortened by 6 bases and J by 0 bases, with 12 bases between the two germline ends. The CDR3 spells CASSPGFNSYEQYF. The CDR3 nucleotides are TGTGCCAGCAGCCCAGGGTTCAACTCCTACGAGCAGTACTTC.

This chain connects TRBV28 to TRBJ2-1, with 7 bases matching TRBD2. Germline V lookup: CDR1 MDHEN, CDR2 SYDVKM. J lost 4 bases, V lost 1 base, and 4 bases had no gene match. The CDR3 has 15 amino acids. The CDR3 sequence is CASSLSGGTYNEQFF. The CDR3 region has the DNA TGTGCCAGCAGTTTATCGGGGGGTACTTACAATGAGCAGTTCTTC.

V and J are TRBV7-8 and TRBJ2-3; D call uncertain. This CDR3 contains 16 residues. With 3 bases removed from V and 0 bases from J, the gap between germline ends came to 13 bases. Looked up from germline, CDR1 is SGHVS and CDR2 is FQNEAQ. CDR3 loop: CASSFKITSSTDTQYF. CDR3 DNA: TGTGCCAGCAGCTTCAAGATCACGAGTAGCACAGATACGCAGTATTTT.

The chain joins TRBV10-3 to TRBJ2-1; D gene uncertain. The CDR3 has 15 residues. Trimming stripped 11 bases from V and 0 bases from J, with 17 bases between. Germline lookup yields CDR1 ENHRY and CDR2 SYGVKD. The CDR3 DNA reads TGTGCCGTAACTAACCCCAGCAGCTCCTACAATGAGCAGTTCTTC. This translates into CAVTNPSSSYNEQFF.

The chain is built from TRBV14 and TRBJ2-7; 8 bases match TRBD1. Trimming took 4 bases from V and 2 from J; bases not matched to a gene: 10. The CDR3 consists of 16 residues. CDR1 SGHDN and CDR2 FVKESK come from the germline V gene. CDR3 sequence reads: CASSPDGTGEAYEQYF. In DNA, the CDR3 is TGTGCCAGCAGCCCAGATGGGACAGGTGAAGCCTACGAGCAGTACTTC.

This chain links TRBV25-1 with TRBJ2-3; unclear D gene. Germline V gene sequence: CDR1 MGHDK, CDR2 SYGVNS. V was clipped by 4 bases and J by 0 bases, with 11 bases between them. The CDR3 runs to 15 residues. CDR3 DNA sequence: TGTGCCAGCAGTGGGCATACCTTGAGCACAGATACGCAGTATTTT. It translates to CASSGHTLSTDTQYF.

The chain is built from TRBV28 and TRBJ1-5, with D hard to call. There are 15 residues in the CDR3. Trimming left V 8 bases short and J 0 bases short, with 14 bases between. Germline CDR1 MDHEN, CDR2 SYDVKM. Here the CDR3 DNA reads TGTGCCAGCTCCATTATCGGGAATAGCAATCAGCCCCAGCATTTT. The encoded protein is CASSIIGNSNQPQHF.

The rearrangement joins TRBV5-1 to TRBJ2-1, with D perhaps matching TRBD2 (5 bases). This CDR3 contains 14 residues. V lost 4 bases and J 0 bases, leaving 8 bases between the germline ends. In germline, CDR1 is SGHRS, CDR2 YFSETQ. The CDR3 sequence: CASSPEGSYNEQFF. In DNA form, the CDR3 reads TGCGCCAGCAGCCCCGAGGGCTCCTACAATGAGCAGTTCTTC.

The rearrangement links TRBV19 to TRBJ2-3, with D perhaps matching TRBD2 (5 bases). The germline V gene has CDR1 LNHDA and CDR2 SQIVND (reference sequence). Trimming removed 4 bases at V and 5 bases at J, with 13 bases between. This CDR3 region has 14 residues. In DNA form, the CDR3 reads TGTGCCAGTAGTAATCCTATGGCGGGAGATACGCAGTATTTT. Translating it yields CASSNPMAGDTQYF.

This clone was observed a single time. The rearrangement joins TRBV4-3 to TRBJ2-1; TRBD2 might be the D (6 bases). The CDR3 spans 15 residues. The V end lost 0 bases, the J end lost 7 bases, and 13 bases lay between the germline ends. Germline values: CDR1 LGHNA, CDR2 YSLEER. For the CDR3, the DNA is TGCGCCAGCAGCCAAGAAAGCGGGCGTGGGAATGAGCAGTTCTTC. It codes for CASSQESGRGNEQFF.

This chain uses TRBV28 with TRBJ2-7; 7 bases align to TRBD1. Trimming removed 11 bases from V and 1 base from J; junction bases left unmatched: 11. The germline V gene encodes CDR1 MDHEN and CDR2 SYDVKM. The CDR3 contains 14 residues. The chain's CDR3 is CAVMRTGRSYEQYF. The DNA for the CDR3 is TGTGCCGTCATGCGGACAGGACGATCCTACGAGCAGTACTTC.

This clone showed up just once. J is TRBJ1-4 and V is TRBV6-5; 11 bases agree with TRBD1. Per the germline V gene, CDR1 is MNHEY and CDR2 is SVGAGI. V was pared by 5 bases and J by 8 bases, with 4 bases of the junction left unmatched. The CDR3 has 14 amino acids. CDR3 residues: CASSGDRGWEKLFF. The CDR3 DNA is TGTGCCAGCAGTGGGGACAGGGGGTGGGAAAAACTGTTTTTT.

The chain joins TRBV2 to TRBJ2-5; 7 bases match TRBD1. This CDR3 spans 13 amino acids. CDR1 is SNHLY and CDR2 is FYNNEI in the germline V gene. Trimming cost V 10 bases and J 2 bases; bases outside gene matches: 7. DNA for the CDR3: TGTGCCATTAACAGGGGAATACAAGAGACCCAGTACTTC. It yields the protein CAINRGIQETQYF.

The rearrangement uses TRBV7-2 and TRBJ2-7, with a possible D match to TRBD2 (6 bases). Germline V gene sequence: CDR1 SGHTA, CDR2 FQGNSA. V lost 0 bases and J 5 bases, leaving 14 bases between the germline ends. The CDR3 runs 15 residues. CDR3 in amino acids: CASSLARGMKNEQYF. CDR3 nucleotides: TGTGCCAGCAGCTTAGCTCGGGGGATGAAGAACGAGCAGTACTTC.

V usage is TRBV5-1 and J usage is TRBJ2-3; 7 bases line up with TRBD1. The CDR3 loop spans 15 amino acids. Trimming took 2 bases from V and 6 from J; bases not matched to a gene: 9. The germline V gene has CDR1 SGHRS and CDR2 YFSETQ. CDR3 in DNA: TGCGCCAGCAGCTTAGGGACAGAGATCCGGGATACGCAGTATTTT. Translating it yields CASSLGTEIRDTQYF.

The chain carries TRBV28 and TRBJ1-4; D gene unclear. This CDR3 region has 14 residues. V was trimmed by 6 bases and J by 3 bases, leaving 11 bases between them. Germline V gene lookup returns CDR1 MDHEN and CDR2 SYDVKM. The CDR3 DNA reads as TGTGCCAGCAGACGACACATCCCTAATGAAAAACTGTTTTTT. The encoded protein is CASRRHIPNEKLFF.